A selection of T cell receptor beta chains follows, all from one sample in a study of T cell responses to AZD1222 COVID-19 vaccine. Sequencing was performed with immunoSEQ multiplex PCR; in TCRdb, only in-frame clones are kept and a portion is missing. The sample holds 150,000 to 200,000 clones, 90% to 95% seen once. The sequenced sample was peripheral blood, obtained on day 0 of AZD1222 vaccination. These receptors were taken from an adult in good health. Both conserved end residues are part of each CDR3. The D gene is left open where the match is weak. Not all rows give a size; the values are once, few, many and, for expanded clones, a class.

j_call: TRBJ2-7; v_call: TRBV6-2/TRBV6-3; clone_size: -; d_call: -; cdr3_aa: CASSYRGNYEQYF; cdr3_nt: TGTGCCAGCAGTTATCGAGGGAACTACGAGCAGTACTTC
j_call: TRBJ1-3; v_call: TRBV30; clone_size: -; d_call: -; cdr3_aa: CAWSEWGDGNTIYF; cdr3_nt: TGTGCCTGGAGTGAATGGGGGGATGGAAACACCATATATTTT
j_call: TRBJ2-3; v_call: TRBV11-2; clone_size: -; d_call: TRBD2; cdr3_aa: CASSLLAGSTDTQYF; cdr3_nt: TGTGCCAGCAGCTTACTAGCGGGGAGCACAGATACGCAGTATTTT
j_call: TRBJ1-2; v_call: TRBV12-3/TRBV12-4; clone_size: -; d_call: -; cdr3_aa: CASSPRRLYGYTF; cdr3_nt: TGTGCCAGCAGTCCTCGACGGCTCTATGGCTACACCTTC
j_call: TRBJ2-1; v_call: TRBV27; clone_size: -; d_call: TRBD1; cdr3_aa: CASSFGTGLHEQFF; cdr3_nt: TGTGCCAGCAGTTTCGGGACAGGGCTTCATGAGCAGTTCTTC
j_call: TRBJ2-5; v_call: TRBV3-1/TRBV3-2; clone_size: -; d_call: -; cdr3_aa: CASSLGQETQYF; cdr3_nt: TGTGCCAGCAGCCTCGGCCAAGAGACCCAGTACTTC
j_call: TRBJ1-1; v_call: TRBV5-1; clone_size: -; d_call: -; cdr3_aa: CASSPPGNTEAFF; cdr3_nt: TGCGCCAGCAGCCCGCCGGGGAACACTGAAGCTTTCTTT
j_call: TRBJ2-7; v_call: TRBV6-2/TRBV6-3; clone_size: -; d_call: -; cdr3_aa: CASSYSSPGVYEQYF; cdr3_nt: TGTGCCAGCAGTTACTCCTCCCCGGGTGTCTACGAGCAGTACTTC
j_call: TRBJ2-1; v_call: TRBV6-6; clone_size: once; d_call: -; cdr3_aa: CASSPSFNEQFF; cdr3_nt: TGTGCCAGCAGTCCGAGTTTCAATGAGCAGTTCTTC
j_call: TRBJ1-1; v_call: TRBV13; clone_size: -; d_call: -; cdr3_aa: CASSLGLMTLAGHRGTEAFF; cdr3_nt: TGTGCCAGCAGCTTAGGCCTAATGACCCTGGCAGGACATCGGGGCACTGAAGCTTTCTTT
j_call: TRBJ2-1; v_call: TRBV5-1; clone_size: -; d_call: -; cdr3_aa: CASSLGSYNEQFF; cdr3_nt: TGCGCCAGCAGCTTGGGGTCCTACAATGAGCAGTTCTTC
j_call: TRBJ2-3; v_call: TRBV7-2; clone_size: -; d_call: -; cdr3_aa: CASSVEASWTKADTQYF; cdr3_nt: TGTGCCAGCAGCGTTGAAGCATCCTGGACTAAGGCAGATACGCAGTATTTT
j_call: TRBJ2-7; v_call: TRBV6-5; clone_size: -; d_call: TRBD1; cdr3_aa: CASSYRTGGLYEQYF; cdr3_nt: TGTGCCAGCAGTTACCGGACAGGGGGTCTCTACGAGCAGTACTTC
j_call: TRBJ1-2; v_call: TRBV3-1/TRBV3-2; clone_size: -; d_call: -; cdr3_aa: CASTTGVANYGYTF; cdr3_nt: TGTGCCAGCACCACGGGGGTAGCTAACTATGGCTACACCTTC
j_call: TRBJ1-1; v_call: TRBV19; clone_size: -; d_call: TRBD1; cdr3_aa: CASRAGQGNTEAFF; cdr3_nt: TGTGCCAGTAGAGCGGGACAGGGGAACACTGAAGCTTTCTTT
j_call: TRBJ2-7; v_call: TRBV23-1; clone_size: -; d_call: -; cdr3_aa: CASSQSGTVGAEYDEQYF; cdr3_nt: TGCGCCAGCAGTCAATCGGGGACCGTGGGGGCGGAGTACGACGAGCAGTACTTC
j_call: TRBJ2-7; v_call: TRBV5-1; clone_size: -; d_call: -; cdr3_aa: CASSIQGGVPYEQYF; cdr3_nt: TGCGCCAGCAGCATACAGGGGGGGGTTCCCTACGAGCAGTACTTC
j_call: TRBJ1-2; v_call: TRBV9; clone_size: -; d_call: -; cdr3_aa: CASSAMAGYGYTF; cdr3_nt: TGTGCCAGCAGCGCCATGGCGGGCTATGGCTACACCTTC
j_call: TRBJ1-5; v_call: TRBV4-3; clone_size: -; d_call: -; cdr3_aa: CASSQDGDQPQHF; cdr3_nt: TGCGCCAGCAGCCAAGATGGGGATCAGCCCCAGCATTTT
j_call: TRBJ1-2; v_call: TRBV5-1; clone_size: -; d_call: -; cdr3_aa: CASSLNGEDGYTF; cdr3_nt: TGCGCCAGCAGCTTAAATGGGGAGGATGGCTACACCTTC
j_call: TRBJ2-5; v_call: TRBV7-6; clone_size: -; d_call: -; cdr3_aa: CASSLEGVTQYF; cdr3_nt: TGTGCCAGCAGCTTAGAGGGAGTGACCCAGTACTTC
j_call: TRBJ1-1; v_call: TRBV9; clone_size: -; d_call: -; cdr3_aa: CASSVASGMNTEAFF; cdr3_nt: TGTGCCAGCAGCGTAGCTTCAGGGATGAACACTGAAGCTTTCTTT
j_call: TRBJ1-5; v_call: TRBV5-6; clone_size: once; d_call: TRBD1; cdr3_aa: CASSFGTVNQPQHF; cdr3_nt: TGTGCCAGCAGCTTCGGGACAGTCAATCAGCCCCAGCATTTT
j_call: TRBJ2-5; v_call: TRBV30; clone_size: -; d_call: -; cdr3_aa: CACKPWDVETQYF; cdr3_nt: TGTGCCTGCAAGCCTTGGGATGTAGAGACCCAGTACTTC
j_call: TRBJ1-2; v_call: TRBV7-9; clone_size: -; d_call: TRBD1; cdr3_aa: CASSAQQGNGYTF; cdr3_nt: TGTGCCAGCAGCGCCCAACAGGGGAATGGCTACACCTTC
j_call: TRBJ2-7; v_call: TRBV3-1/TRBV3-2; clone_size: -; d_call: -; cdr3_aa: CASSQAHSLYEQYF; cdr3_nt: TGTGCCAGCAGCCAGGCCCACTCCCTCTACGAGCAGTACTTC
j_call: TRBJ1-5; v_call: TRBV6-1; clone_size: -; d_call: TRBD1; cdr3_aa: CASGEGQGLVGNQPQHF; cdr3_nt: TGTGCCAGCGGTGAGGGACAGGGTCTTGTGGGCAATCAGCCCCAGCATTTT
j_call: TRBJ2-3; v_call: TRBV5-1; clone_size: once; d_call: -; cdr3_aa: CASSLGVLSGTDTQYF; cdr3_nt: TGCGCCAGCAGCTTGGGGGTCCTCTCAGGAACAGATACGCAGTATTTT
j_call: TRBJ1-5; v_call: TRBV5-1; clone_size: -; d_call: -; cdr3_aa: CASSLLPDQPQHF; cdr3_nt: TGCGCCAGCAGCTTGTTGCCCGATCAGCCCCAGCATTTT
j_call: TRBJ2-7; v_call: TRBV18; clone_size: few; d_call: TRBD1; cdr3_aa: CASSPARTGMYEQYF; cdr3_nt: TGTGCCAGCTCACCCGCAAGGACAGGGATGTACGAGCAGTACTTC
j_call: TRBJ1-5; v_call: TRBV7-2; clone_size: -; d_call: -; cdr3_aa: CASSSGHDSNQPQHF; cdr3_nt: TGTGCCAGCAGCTCGGGACATGATAGCAATCAGCCCCAGCATTTT
j_call: TRBJ1-2; v_call: TRBV10-3; clone_size: -; d_call: -; cdr3_aa: CAITSGNLGYTF; cdr3_nt: TGTGCCATCACGTCGGGCAATCTCGGCTACACCTTC
j_call: TRBJ2-7; v_call: TRBV28; clone_size: -; d_call: TRBD1; cdr3_aa: CASSWNTGDGEQYF; cdr3_nt: TGTGCCAGCAGCTGGAATACAGGGGATGGGGAGCAGTACTTC
j_call: TRBJ2-1; v_call: TRBV18; clone_size: -; d_call: TRBD2; cdr3_aa: CASSPSGVLNEQFF; cdr3_nt: TGTGCCAGCTCGCCTAGCGGGGTGCTGAATGAGCAGTTCTTC
j_call: TRBJ1-6; v_call: TRBV7-2; clone_size: once; d_call: -; cdr3_aa: CASSPQQLGNSPLHF; cdr3_nt: TGTGCCAGCAGCCCCCAACAACTAGGAAATTCACCCCTCCACTTT
j_call: TRBJ1-3; v_call: TRBV11-3; clone_size: -; d_call: -; cdr3_aa: CASSGGTIGNTIYF; cdr3_nt: TGTGCCAGCAGTGGAGGGACAATCGGAAACACCATATATTTT
j_call: TRBJ1-6; v_call: TRBV5-4; clone_size: once; d_call: -; cdr3_aa: CASSLAGGVSIPPLHF; cdr3_nt: TGTGCCAGCAGCTTGGCCGGGGGAGTTTCGATACCACCCCTCCACTTT
j_call: TRBJ2-3; v_call: TRBV14; clone_size: -; d_call: -; cdr3_aa: CASSPNPDTQYF; cdr3_nt: TGTGCCAGCAGCCCAAACCCAGATACGCAGTATTTT
j_call: TRBJ1-5; v_call: TRBV2; clone_size: -; d_call: -; cdr3_aa: CASSERRGSQPQHF; cdr3_nt: TGTGCCAGCAGTGAGAGACGGGGTAGTCAGCCCCAGCATTTT